Listed below are T cell receptor beta chains from one sample, sequenced in a study of blood T cell repertoires in COVID-19. Produced via immunoSEQ multiplex PCR; TCRdb's table is partial and in-frame only. This sample carries 310,000 or so clones, 86% of them seen once, and the ten largest clones take around 1.5%. Sequencing used peripheral blood. Receptors were obtained from a woman aged 45 to 65 with acute or convalescent COVID-19. CDR3s include the opening cysteine and the closing phenylalanine or tryptophan. D genes are given only for firm matches. The listing skips clone size in some rows; elsewhere it reads once, few, many or a size class.

v_gene	j_gene	abundance	len	d_gene	CDR3aa	CDR3nt
TRBV6-5	TRBJ1-2	few	12	TRBD1	CASARDRGLITF	TGTGCCAGCGCCCGGGACAGGGGGCTTATTACCTTC
TRBV28	TRBJ1-1	.	14	.	CASSFEGLNTEAFF	TGTGCCAGCAGTTTTGAGGGATTGAACACTGAAGCTTTCTTT
TRBV19	TRBJ2-7	once	14	TRBD1	CASSGTVTNYEQYF	TGTGCCAGTAGCGGGACAGTAACTAACTACGAGCAGTACTTC
TRBV5-5	TRBJ1-2	few	15	.	CASSLDAGGPTGYTF	TGTGCCAGCAGCTTGGACGCCGGGGGACCCACTGGCTACACCTTC
TRBV6-5	TRBJ1-6	.	14	.	CASSYRGNNSPLHF	TGTGCCAGCAGTTACAGGGGTAATAATTCACCCCTCCACTTT
TRBV10-2	TRBJ1-4	once	20	.	CASSGSPVGGPPATNEKLFF	TGCGCCAGCAGTGGGTCGCCGGTAGGCGGCCCGCCCGCAACTAATGAAAAACTGTTTTTT
TRBV6-1	TRBJ2-5	once	15	.	CASSDWPLGKETQYF	TGTGCCAGCAGTGATTGGCCCCTCGGGAAAGAGACCCAGTACTTC
TRBV12-3/TRBV12-4	TRBJ1-1	.	13	.	CASSRRVNTEAFF	TGTGCCAGCAGCCGCAGGGTTAACACTGAAGCTTTCTTT
TRBV29-1	TRBJ2-7	.	15	TRBD2	CSVGGTSGRTYEQYF	TGCAGCGTTGGAGGGACTAGCGGGAGGACCTACGAGCAGTACTTC
TRBV5-4	TRBJ2-3	.	14	.	CASSLAGGVGTQYF	TGTGCCAGCAGCTTGGCCGGAGGGGTAGGTACGCAGTATTTT